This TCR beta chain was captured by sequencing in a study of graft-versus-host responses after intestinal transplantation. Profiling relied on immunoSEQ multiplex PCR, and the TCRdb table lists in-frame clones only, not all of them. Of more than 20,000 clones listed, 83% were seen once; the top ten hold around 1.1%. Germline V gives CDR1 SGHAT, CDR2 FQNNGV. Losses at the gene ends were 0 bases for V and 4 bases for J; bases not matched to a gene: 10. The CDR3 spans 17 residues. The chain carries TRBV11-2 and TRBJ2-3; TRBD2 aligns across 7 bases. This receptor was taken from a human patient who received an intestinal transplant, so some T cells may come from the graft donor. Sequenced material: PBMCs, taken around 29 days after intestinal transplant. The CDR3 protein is CASSLDFGRYSADTQYF. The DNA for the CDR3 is TGTGCCAGCAGCTTAGATTTCGGGAGGTATTCGGCAGATACGCAGTATTTT.